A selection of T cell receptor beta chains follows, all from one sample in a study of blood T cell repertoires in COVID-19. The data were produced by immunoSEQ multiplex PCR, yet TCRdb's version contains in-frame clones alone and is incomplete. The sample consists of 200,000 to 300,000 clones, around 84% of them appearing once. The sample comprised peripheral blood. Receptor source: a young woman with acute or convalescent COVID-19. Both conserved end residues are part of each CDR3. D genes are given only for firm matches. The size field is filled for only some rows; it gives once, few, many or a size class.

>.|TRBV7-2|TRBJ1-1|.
TGTGCCAGCAGCTTAGTAGTCAGGGCGGACACTGAAGCTTTCTTT
CASSLVVRADTEAFF
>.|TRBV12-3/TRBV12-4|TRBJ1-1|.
TGTGCCAGCAGTCCCGACTGGAACACTGAAGCTTTCTTT
CASSPDWNTEAFF
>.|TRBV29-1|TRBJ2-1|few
TGCAGCGCCCGCCCGCCGCGGGTGGACCCAGACAATGAGCAGTTCTTC
CSARPPRVDPDNEQFF
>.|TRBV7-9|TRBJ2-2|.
TGTGCCAGCAGCTTAGCGCGAACAGCTAACACCGGGGAGCTGTTTTTT
CASSLARTANTGELFF
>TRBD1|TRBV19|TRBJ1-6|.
TGTGCCAGTAGTATTATGACAGGGAACGCACCCCTCCACTTT
CASSIMTGNAPLHF
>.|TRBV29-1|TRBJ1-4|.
TGCAGCGTTGAGGAATTGTCCCGAAGCGGTGAAAAACTGTTTTTT
CSVEELSRSGEKLFF
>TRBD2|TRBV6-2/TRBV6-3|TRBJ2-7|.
TGTGCCAGCAGCACCCCAGTAGCGGGAGGGCCATTTTACGAGCAGTACTTC
CASSTPVAGGPFYEQYF
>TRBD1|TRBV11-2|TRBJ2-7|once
TGTGCCAGCATCAAAACCCGGGGACAGACTTACGAGCAGTACTTC
CASIKTRGQTYEQYF
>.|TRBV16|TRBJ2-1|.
TGTGCCAGCAGCCAATTCCAAGGGGACTACAATGAGCAGTTCTTC
CASSQFQGDYNEQFF
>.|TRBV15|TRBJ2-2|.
TGTGCCACCACAGGGGTTTACACCGGGGAGCTGTTTTTT
CATTGVYTGELFF
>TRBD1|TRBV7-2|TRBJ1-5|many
TGTGCCAGCAGATTAACCTCGGGGACAGATCATAGCAATCAGCCCCAGCATTTT
CASRLTSGTDHSNQPQHF
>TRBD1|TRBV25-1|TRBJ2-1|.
TGTGCCAGCAGTGCCTTGGGACAGACGAGCTCCTACAATGAGCAGTTCTTC
CASSALGQTSSYNEQFF
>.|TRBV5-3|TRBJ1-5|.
TGTGCCAGTCACAGGGTGGGCAATCAGCCCCAGCATTTT
CASHRVGNQPQHF
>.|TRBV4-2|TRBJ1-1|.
TGTGCCAGCAGCCAACTTCCGGGGAACACTGAAGCTTTCTTT
CASSQLPGNTEAFF
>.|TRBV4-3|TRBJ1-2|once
TGCGCCAGCAGCCAAGTCCAGGCTGCTAACTATGGCTACACCTTC
CASSQVQAANYGYTF
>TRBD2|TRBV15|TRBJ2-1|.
TGTGCCACCAGCAGAGATAGGGCTAGCGGGAGTCCAACCTACAATGAGCAGTTCTTC
CATSRDRASGSPTYNEQFF
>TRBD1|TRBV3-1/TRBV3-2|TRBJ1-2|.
TGTGCCAGCAGCCACCCCGACAGGGATGGTGGCTACACCTTC
CASSHPDRDGGYTF
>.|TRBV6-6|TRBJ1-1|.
TGTGCCAGCAGTCACGGACAGACAAACACTGAAGCTTTCTTT
CASSHGQTNTEAFF
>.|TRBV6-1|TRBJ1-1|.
TGTGCCAGCAGTGAAGATCCGCGCCCCACTGAAGCTTTCTTT
CASSEDPRPTEAFF
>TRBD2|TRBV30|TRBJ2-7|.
TGTGCCCGCGGAGGGACTAGCGGGACGGGCGAGCAGTACTTC
CARGGTSGTGEQYF
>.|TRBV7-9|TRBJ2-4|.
TGTGCCAGCAGCTTAGCTCGCGGGGGCCTAGCCAAAAACATTCAGTACTTC
CASSLARGGLAKNIQYF
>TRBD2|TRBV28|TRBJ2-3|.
TGTGCCAGCAGTTTAACTAGCGGGAGTTCCGGTTTATTCACAGATACGCAGTATTTT
CASSLTSGSSGLFTDTQYF
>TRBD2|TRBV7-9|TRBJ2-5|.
TGTGCCAGCAGCGCGAGACCCGGGACTAGCGGAGAAGAGACCCAGTACTTC
CASSARPGTSGEETQYF
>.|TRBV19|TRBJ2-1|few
TGTGCCAGTAGTGAACAGGGACCCTCAGTGGCTGAGCAGTTCTTC
CASSEQGPSVAEQFF
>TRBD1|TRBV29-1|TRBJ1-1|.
TGCAGCGTCCTCCACAGGGGGAACACTGAAGCTTTCTTT
CSVLHRGNTEAFF
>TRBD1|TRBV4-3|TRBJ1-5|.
TGCGCCAGCAGCCAAGATGTGACAGGGGGGCGATACGGCAATCAGCCCCAGCATTTT
CASSQDVTGGRYGNQPQHF